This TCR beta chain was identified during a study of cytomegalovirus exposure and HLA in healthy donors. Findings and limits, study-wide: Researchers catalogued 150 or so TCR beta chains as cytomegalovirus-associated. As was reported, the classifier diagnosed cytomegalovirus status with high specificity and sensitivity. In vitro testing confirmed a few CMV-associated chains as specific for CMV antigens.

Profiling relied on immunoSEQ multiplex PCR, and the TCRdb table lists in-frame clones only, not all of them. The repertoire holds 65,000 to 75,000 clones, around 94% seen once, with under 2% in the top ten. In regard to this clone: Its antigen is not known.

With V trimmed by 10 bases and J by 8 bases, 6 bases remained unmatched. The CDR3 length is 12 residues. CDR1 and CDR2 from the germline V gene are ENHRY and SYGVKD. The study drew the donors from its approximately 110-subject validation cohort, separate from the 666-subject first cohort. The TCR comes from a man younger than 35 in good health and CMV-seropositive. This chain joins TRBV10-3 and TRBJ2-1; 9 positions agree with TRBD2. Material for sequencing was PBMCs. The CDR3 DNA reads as TGTGCCACGATGCGGGAGGGGGATGAGCAGTTCTTC. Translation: CATMREGDEQFF.